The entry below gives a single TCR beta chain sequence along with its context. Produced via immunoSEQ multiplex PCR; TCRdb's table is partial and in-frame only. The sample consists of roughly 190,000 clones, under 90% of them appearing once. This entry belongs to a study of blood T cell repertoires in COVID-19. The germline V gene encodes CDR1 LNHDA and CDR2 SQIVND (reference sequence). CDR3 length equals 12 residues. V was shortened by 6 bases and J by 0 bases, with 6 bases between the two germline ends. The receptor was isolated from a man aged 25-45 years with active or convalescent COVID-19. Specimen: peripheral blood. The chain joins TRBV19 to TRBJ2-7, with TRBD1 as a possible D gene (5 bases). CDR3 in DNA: TGTGCCAGTAGAGGGGCCTCCTACGAGCAGTACTTC. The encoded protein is CASRGASYEQYF.